This T cell receptor beta chain was observed in a study of T cell repertoires in cytomegalovirus infection. Study as a whole: CMV epitopes that were recently identified and HLA-C-restricted were used alongside well-studied HLA-B-restricted ones. In public TCR beta signatures, there were indications of both CMV infection and matching HLA type. Study conclusions and caveats: Public TCR beta family frequency separated CMV-and-HLA carriers, including in an independent cohort.

TCRdb passed the reads through MiXCR, listing each CDR3 protein once. This table holds 300,000 or so distinct CDR3 sequences, roughly 25% found once. This clonotype was recorded many times. Its antigen is still unknown. The source is a human donor in good health (CMV status not recorded). Some clones in this sample may be carry-over from other donors' samples. The source was cultured PBMCs, collected from culture after CMV antigen stimulation.

The CDR3 here is CASSLLAVYNEQFF. CDR3 nucleotides: TGTGCCAGCAGCTTATTAGCGGTTTACAATGAGCAGTTCTTC. The chain uses TRBV7-2 and TRBJ2-1; TRBD2 is a possible D gene (6 bases). The CDR3 has 14 residues. Per germline, CDR1 SGHTA and CDR2 FQGNSA. V gave up 2 bases and J gave up 4 bases, with 9 bases separating them.